This T cell receptor (beta chain) emerged from a study of blood T cell repertoires in COVID-19. The wider study: T cells, B-cell-depleted T cells, or PBMCs provided the cDNA or gDNA that served as material.

The CDR3 sequence is 14 residues long. The ends lost 8 bases at V and 4 bases at J; junction bases unmatched: 4. Germline V lookup: CDR1 MDHEN, CDR2 SYDVKM. Generated by immunoSEQ multiplex PCR, the TCRdb table keeps only in-frame clones and is missing some. The repertoire has 350,000 to 450,000 clones, 70% to 90% of them found once; the top ten carry roughly 1.4%. The study recruited people aged about 18 to 95 years across around 23 US areas. The sequencing input was PBMCs or T cells enriched from blood (not recorded which). This chain links TRBV28 with TRBJ2-1; 11 bases align to TRBD2. The source of this sequence is a woman under 30 who had been exposed to COVID-19. The CDR3 protein is CASGTSGRYNEQFF. The CDR3 DNA reads as TGTGCCAGCGGTACTAGCGGGAGATACAATGAGCAGTTCTTC.